This TCR beta chain came from a study of T cell repertoires in cytomegalovirus infection. Background on the study: It was the public TCR beta signatures that indicated both CMV infection and matching HLA type. Whole-study findings and limits: Predominance within the ex vivo response was attributable to HLA-C-restricted CMV-specific TCR beta clonotypes.

Note on this clonotype: Its target is unknown.

Trimming at V came to 2 bases and at J to 2 bases, leaving 6 bases not matched to a gene. The CDR3 contains 16 residues. Germline V CDR1 and CDR2: MGHRA, YSYEKL. TCRdb re-analysed the reads in MiXCR, keeping a single row per CDR3 protein. This repertoire shows about 34,000 distinct CDR3 sequences, about 48% found once; its top ten account for 80% to 95%. This TCR came from a human donor in good health (CMV status not recorded). Some clones in this sample may be carry-over from other donors' samples. V and J are TRBV4-1 and TRBJ2-7; 10 nucleotides line up with TRBD2. Sequencing used CD8+ T cells from cultured PBMCs, obtained from culture after CMV antigen stimulation. CDR3 nucleotides: TGCGCCAGCAGCCAACTTAGGACTAGCGGCCCCTACGAGCAGTACTTC. Its protein product is CASSQLRTSGPYEQYF.